This TCR beta chain was identified during a study of blood T cells in healthy people across ages. Sample-barcoded 5' priming and a J-beta primer mix drove a second PCR of roughly 6 to 12 cycles. A template-switch adaptor with 12 random nucleotides tagged each cDNA molecule. Samples each returned at least 2.5 million CDR3-containing paired-end reads. TCRdb fed the 5' RACE reads into MiXCR, producing one record per CDR3 protein. The table lists fewer than 1,200,000 distinct CDR3 sequences, under 30% of them singletons. V was pared by 0 bases and J by 5 bases, with 11 bases between. The CDR3 spans 14 residues. CDR1 and CDR2 from the germline V gene are SGDLS and YYNGEE. This same sample was also part of a study on T cells of mothers and their children. According to that study: The extracted RNA was employed in its entirety for cDNA synthesis, at 1.5 ug per 15 ul. Mothers and children who were related shared slightly more overlap than unrelated pairs, but not significantly more.

Input material: blood. The receptor was derived from a girl under 10 years old in good health. This chain connects TRBV9 to TRBJ2-5; D is unclear. This chain's CDR3 is CASSVATAWETQYF. The CDR3 nucleotides are TGTGCCAGCAGCGTAGCTACAGCGTGGGAGACCCAGTACTTC.